The entry below gives a single T cell receptor (beta chain) sequence along with its context. This entry belongs to a study of monozygotic twins with cystic fibrosis. CDR1 is SGHRS, CDR2 YFSETQ, per germline. The CDR3 contains 11 residues. V dropped 5 bases and J dropped 3 bases, with 6 bases sitting between them. Profiled with immunoSEQ multiplex PCR; TCRdb holds only in-frame clones, not every one. The sample consists of 12,000 to 15,000 clones, 80% to 90% of them appearing once. The V and J genes are TRBV5-1 and TRBJ2-7; D is unclear. This receptor was obtained from a boy under 18 with cystic fibrosis. Sequencing was done on a sample of blood. CDR3 in amino acids: CASSLNYEQYF. The CDR3 nucleotides are TGCGCCAGCAGTCTAAACTACGAGCAGTACTTC.